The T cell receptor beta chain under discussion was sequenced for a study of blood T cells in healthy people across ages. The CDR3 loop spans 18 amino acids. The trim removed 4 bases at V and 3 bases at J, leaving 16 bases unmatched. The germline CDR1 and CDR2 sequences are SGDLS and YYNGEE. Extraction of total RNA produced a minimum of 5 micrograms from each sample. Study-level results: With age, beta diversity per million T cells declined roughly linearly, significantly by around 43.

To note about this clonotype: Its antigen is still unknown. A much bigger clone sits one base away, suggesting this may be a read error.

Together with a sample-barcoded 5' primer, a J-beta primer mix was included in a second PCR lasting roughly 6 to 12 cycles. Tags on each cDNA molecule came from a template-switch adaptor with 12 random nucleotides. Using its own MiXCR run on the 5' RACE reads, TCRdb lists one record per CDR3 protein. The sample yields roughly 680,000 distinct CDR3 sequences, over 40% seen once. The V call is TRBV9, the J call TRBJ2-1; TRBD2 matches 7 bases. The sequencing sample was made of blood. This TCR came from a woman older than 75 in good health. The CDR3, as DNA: TGTGCCAGCAGCCAGAACCCCTCTAGCGGTAGCTTCTACAATGAGCAGTTCTTC. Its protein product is CASSQNPSSGSFYNEQFF.